This T cell receptor (beta chain) was retrieved from a study of blood T cell repertoires in COVID-19. Study as a whole: Acute and convalescent COVID-19 samples came from the United States, Italy and Spain. From T cells, B-cell-depleted T cells, or PBMCs came the material, which was cDNA or gDNA.

Germline CDR1 reads KGHSH; CDR2 reads LQKENI. There are 15 residues in the CDR3. V dropped 5 bases and J dropped 5 bases, with 18 bases sitting between them. Per the original methods: Amplification from reference gene primers served as the basis for estimated nucleated cell counts. Generated by immunoSEQ multiplex PCR, the TCRdb table keeps only in-frame clones and is missing some. V, J and clone size were drawn from that table, and D and trimming were deduced from the DNA. The repertoire holds about 110,000 clones, with 80% to 90% as singletons. This clone was detected ten times or more. Sequenced sample: peripheral blood. The receptor was isolated from a woman older than 75 with acute or convalescent COVID-19. The chain recombines TRBV18 with TRBJ1-1, with D unclear. CDR3 bases: TGTGCCAGCTCAACCCTGACCCGAGCGGGGACTGAAGCTTTCTTT. Translated, it gives CASSTLTRAGTEAFF.